This T cell receptor beta chain is from a study of CD8 T cells in ankylosing spondylitis. Germline-derived CDR1 and CDR2 are LNHNV and YYDKDF (reference sequence). The V end was cut by 0 bases, the J end by 4 bases, with 16 bases between. The CDR3 spans 17 residues. This clonotype appeared a few times. Antigen specificity is unknown. One entry per CDR3 protein, called by TCRdb with MiXCR from the 5' RACE reads. The sample records around 480,000 distinct CDR3 sequences, 15% to 20% being singletons. The study, taken as a whole, reports: Seemingly characteristic of ankylosing spondylitis blood was a TCR beta motif consisting of several highly homologous variants.

The source material was blood, either unsorted or a sorted T cell fraction (not recorded which). V usage is TRBV15 and J usage is TRBJ2-1, with no clear D. The receptor comes from a male donor with ankylosing spondylitis. The CDR3 sequence is CATSRDLSSQGYNEQFF. The CDR3 DNA follows: TGTGCCACCAGCAGAGATTTGAGCAGCCAAGGGTACAATGAGCAGTTCTTC.